This section outlines one T cell receptor beta chain sequence together with its context. Its antigen is currently unknown. The length of the CDR3 is 16 residues. V was cut by 5 bases and J by 5 bases, with 18 bases left in between. Germline values: CDR1 SGHNT, CDR2 YENEEA. This sample was taken from a study of siplizumab effects on memory and regulatory T cells. Broader study findings: Tracing alloreactive clones into unstimulated subsets worked for only a minor fraction of them. Roughly 75-96% of proliferating clones (CD4+ or CD8+) could not be assigned a naive or memory phenotype.

Assayed TCR templates numbered about 10^5 for each sample. Sequencing used immunoSEQ multiplex PCR; TCRdb keeps in-frame clones, though not all of them. The sample carries some 100,000 clones, about nine tenths recorded once. Sequencing was performed on CD4+ T cells sorted from blood. The V call is TRBV11-3, the J call TRBJ2-2, with D possibly being TRBD1 or TRBD2 (5 bases each). This TCR derives from a human donor in good health. The CDR3 nucleotides are TGTGCCAGCAGCGCCCCGGGGCAAAAAGAAACCGGGGAGCTGTTTTTT. This gives the protein CASSAPGQKETGELFF.